Below, 24 T cell receptor beta chains from the same sample are listed, as sequenced in a study of CD4 T cells in relation to SARS-CoV-2 and coronaviruses. The unexposed donors gave CD4+ T cells in about 2010-2018, prior to COVID-19. Isolation of CD4+ T cells took place after roughly nine days in culture. No antigen has been identified for these receptors. Libraries were prepared by immunoSEQ multiplex PCR; TCRdb keeps only in-frame clonotypes and omits some of them. The sample includes about 17,000 clones, over 65% of them seen just once. The source material was CD4+ T cells from PBMCs, cultured in vitro. Source of these receptors: a human donor in good health.

The CDR3, as DNA: TGTGCCAGCAGCCACTATCGGGACAGGGGTCCCCATGAGCAGTTCTTC. Protein product: CASSHYRDRGPHEQFF. The rearrangement uses TRBV3-1 (or the pseudogene TRBV3-2) and TRBJ2-1; TRBD1 agrees at 10 bases. Germline V gives CDR1 LGHDT, CDR2 YNNKEL (reference sequence). The length of the CDR3 is 16 residues. Trimming took 3 bases from V and 8 from J; bases not matched to a gene: 10.

The rearrangement links TRBV6-4 to TRBJ2-1; 11 bases line up with TRBD1. The CDR3 contains 15 residues. CDR1 and CDR2 (germline): MRHNA, SNTAGT. The J segment lost 7 bases and the V segment lost 6 bases, leaving 8 bases of the junction unmatched. The DNA for the CDR3 is TGTGCCAGCAGAGCCGGGACAGGGGGGCTTAATGAGCAGTTCTTC. Translating gives CASRAGTGGLNEQFF.

This clone was observed a single time. The J gene is TRBJ2-4, the V gene TRBV25-1, with D maybe TRBD1 (6 bases). Trimming left V 2 bases short and J 3 bases short, with 17 bases between. The CDR3 covers 17 residues. Germline CDR1 MGHDK, CDR2 SYGVNS. In nucleotides, the CDR3 is TGTGCCAGCAGTGAAGATAACAGGGATCTGGGCAAAAACATTCAGTACTTC. Translating it yields CASSEDNRDLGKNIQYF. Supplemented by reference TRBV25-1 and TRBJ2-4, the full variable domain reads EADIYQTPRYLVIGTGKKITLECSQTMGHDKMYWYQQDPGMELHLIHYSYGVNSTEKGDLSSESTVSRIRTEHFPLTLESARPSHTSQYLCASSEDNRDLGKNIQYFGAGTRLSVL.

This rearrangement joins TRBV2 to TRBJ1-1; possible D gene TRBD1, 6 bases. Germline V CDR1 and CDR2: SNHLY, FYNNEI. CDR3 size: 14 residues. V was clipped by 6 bases and J by 4 bases, with 15 bases between them. The CDR3 here is CASRPQGISTEAFF. The CDR3 DNA is TGTGCCAGCAGACCACAGGGAATAAGCACTGAAGCTTTCTTT.

This chain links TRBV3-1 (or the pseudogene TRBV3-2) with TRBJ2-5; D perhaps matches TRBD2 (6 bases). This CDR3 comprises 14 residues. V was shortened by 4 bases and J by 2 bases, with 11 bases between the two germline ends. CDR1 and CDR2 (germline): LGHDT, YNNKEL (reference sequence). As DNA, the CDR3 is TGTGCCAGCAGCCCTAGCGTTTATCAAGAGACCCAGTACTTC. Translated: CASSPSVYQETQYF.

The chain recombines TRBV9 with TRBJ2-7, with D uncertain. Per germline, CDR1 SGDLS and CDR2 YYNGEE. V lost 0 bases to trimming and J lost 0 bases, with 10 bases between them. The CDR3 spans 15 residues. Written as DNA, the CDR3 is TGTGCCAGCAGCGTAGCCCCGGTCGGCTCCTACGAGCAGTACTTC. Translated: CASSVAPVGSYEQYF.

The gene calls are TRBV2 and TRBJ1-6; TRBD1 matches 7 bases. Trimming at V came to 6 bases and at J to 7 bases, leaving 15 bases not matched to a gene. Germline lookup yields CDR1 SNHLY and CDR2 FYNNEI. CDR3 length equals 17 residues. CDR3 DNA sequence: TGTGCCAGCAGCGCAGAACGAACAGGGGCCCAAAATTCACCCCTCCACTTT. As protein: CASSAERTGAQNSPLHF.

V usage is TRBV27 and J usage is TRBJ1-4, with D hard to call. CDR3 length: 15 amino acids. Germline CDR1 reads MNHEY; CDR2 reads SMNVEV (reference sequence). Trimming took off 4 bases at V and 8 bases at J, with 17 bases between the two ends. In DNA form, the CDR3 reads TGTGCCAGCAGTTCCTTTGAACTAGCTGGCGAAAAACTGTTTTTT. This translates into CASSSFELAGEKLFF.

The CDR3 DNA is TGTGCCAGTAGTGCGTATTTATCCCCACAGCCCCAGCATTTT. This codes for CASSAYLSPQPQHF. J is TRBJ1-5 and V is TRBV19; D not certain. The CDR3 runs to 14 residues. From germline, CDR1 is LNHDA and CDR2 SQIVND (reference sequence). V was cut by 5 bases and J by 7 bases, with 15 bases left in between.

Notes on this clone: A read error may produce the germline difference seen at one junction end. V and J are TRBV19 and TRBJ2-4, with 10 nucleotides matching TRBD2. Germline loops: CDR1 LNHDA, CDR2 SQIVND (reference sequence). CDR3 size: 19 residues. The chain's CDR3 is CASSSITPASGRARNIQYF. CDR3 DNA sequence: TGTGCCAGTAGTTCCATTACCCCCGCCAGCGGGAGGGCCAGAAACATTCAGTACTTC. Variable domain in full (rest from reference TRBV19 and TRBJ2-4): DGGITQSPKYLFRKEGQNVTLSCEQNLNHDAMYWYRQDPGQGLRLIYYSQIVNDFQKGDIAEGYSVSREKKESFPLTVTSAQKNPTAFYLCASSSITPASGRARNIQYFGAGTRLSVL.

The chain recombines TRBV18 with TRBJ1-1; 8 nucleotides agree with TRBD1. This CDR3 spans 16 amino acids. Looked up from germline, CDR1 is KGHSH and CDR2 is LQKENI. Unmatched junction bases numbered 5, after V lost 2 bases and J lost 0 bases. The CDR3, as DNA: TGTGCCAGCTCACCATATCACAGGGGGGTGAACACTGAAGCTTTCTTT. Amino acids: CASSPYHRGVNTEAFF.

This clone occurred once. V usage is TRBV18 and J usage is TRBJ2-1; 7 nucleotides align to TRBD2. The J segment lost 8 bases and the V segment lost 2 bases, leaving 12 bases of the junction unmatched. The CDR3 spans 16 residues. In germline, CDR1 is KGHSH, CDR2 LQKENI. Here the CDR3 DNA reads TGTGCCAGCTCACCATCTCCCGAGGGAGGGAGCCATGAGCAGTTCTTC. Its translation is CASSPSPEGGSHEQFF. The full variable domain, completed using reference TRBV18 and TRBJ2-1, is NAGVMQNPRHLVRRRGQEARLRCSPMKGHSHVYWYRQLPEEGLKFMVYLQKENIIDESGMPKERFSAEFPKEGPSILRIQQVVRGDSAAYFCASSPSPEGGSHEQFFGPGTRLTVL.

This clone was seen a few times. The chain uses TRBV5-1 and TRBJ2-2; 8 nucleotides match TRBD2. Germline V CDR1 and CDR2: SGHRS, YFSETQ. The V segment lost 1 base and the J segment 7 bases; nucleotides outside the gene matches: 9. The CDR3 spans 16 residues. The CDR3 is CASSLLLREVGGELFF. DNA for the CDR3: TGCGCCAGCAGCTTGCTTCTGCGGGAGGTAGGCGGGGAGCTGTTTTTT.

The gene calls are TRBV9 and TRBJ2-2; maybe TRBD1 (6 bases). The CDR3 consists of 14 residues. From germline, CDR1 is SGDLS and CDR2 YYNGEE. Trimming took off 3 bases at V and 4 bases at J, with 10 bases between the two ends. The CDR3 loop reads CASSATGTTGELFF. The CDR3 DNA reads TGTGCCAGCAGCGCGACAGGAACCACCGGGGAGCTGTTTTTT.

CDR3 bases: TGTGCCAGCAGTGAAAAGAGGGGAAGCACAGATACGCAGTATTTT. Protein: CASSEKRGSTDTQYF. This chain connects TRBV6-1 to TRBJ2-3; D is perhaps TRBD1 or TRBD2 (5 bases each). The germline V gene has CDR1 MNHNS and CDR2 SASEGT. There are 15 residues in the CDR3. V was trimmed by 2 bases and J by 0 bases, leaving 9 bases between them.

The rearrangement joins TRBV29-1 to TRBJ2-3; 11 nucleotides line up with TRBD2. This CDR3 has 15 amino acids. J was trimmed by 4 bases and V by 5 bases; bases with no gene match: 8. The germline V gene has CDR1 SQVTM and CDR2 ANQGSEA. The CDR3 region is CSVSSGTSGSDTQYF. The CDR3 nucleotides are TGCAGCGTTTCCTCCGGGACTAGCGGTTCAGATACGCAGTATTTT.

The chain employs TRBV24-1 and TRBJ2-5, with D tentatively TRBD2 (7 bases). The ends were cut back, 3 bases at V and 1 base at J, with 14 bases in the middle. There are 16 residues in the CDR3. Germline loops: CDR1 KGHDR, CDR2 SFDVKD. CDR3: CATSDGGAGGQETQYF. CDR3 DNA: TGTGCCACCAGTGATGGGGGGGCAGGCGGCCAAGAGACCCAGTACTTC.

This clone is medium-sized in the sample. This chain connects TRBV14 to TRBJ2-1; 7 bases line up with TRBD1. Germline trimming cut 4 bases from V and 0 bases from J; bases unmatched to any gene: 9. CDR1 SGHDN and CDR2 FVKESK come from the germline V gene. This CDR3 region has 17 residues. CDR3 sequence (DNA): TGTGCCAGCAGCCTCCTGGGACAGCGAAGCTCCTACAATGAGCAGTTCTTC. Encoded protein: CASSLLGQRSSYNEQFF.

The J gene is TRBJ2-3, the V gene TRBV6-5; TRBD1 might be the D (7 bases). V was pared by 1 base and J by 6 bases, with 17 bases between. The germline CDR1 and CDR2 sequences are MNHEY and SVGAGI. The CDR3 sequence is 16 residues long. CDR3 loop: CASSYFAQGGPDTQYF. Here the CDR3 DNA reads TGTGCCAGCAGTTACTTCGCTCAGGGGGGCCCGGATACGCAGTATTTT.

The chain employs TRBV21-1 and TRBJ1-3. TRBV21-1 is classified as a pseudogene. This CDR3 is built from 16 residues. The CDR3 DNA follows: TGTGCCAGCAGCAAAGTGGGGGGGGTCTCTGGAAACACCATATATTTT. This encodes CASSKVGGVSGNTIYF.

V and J are TRBV19 and TRBJ2-5; 9 bases line up with TRBD1. The CDR3 runs to 13 residues. CDR1 and CDR2 from the germline V gene are LNHDA and SQIVND (reference sequence). CDR3 bases: TGTGCATCGGGACAGGGCGTTAGAGAGACCCAGTACTTC. This translates into CASGQGVRETQYF.

The chain is built from TRBV10-3 and TRBJ2-7, with TRBD1 matching over 12 bases. In germline, CDR1 is ENHRY, CDR2 SYGVKD. This CDR3 contains 14 residues. After removal of 6 bases from V and 5 bases from J, the junction contained 5 bases not matched to a gene. This CDR3 reads CAISRDRGHDEQYF. The CDR3 nucleotides are TGTGCCATCAGCCGGGACAGGGGGCACGACGAGCAGTACTTC.

The chain carries TRBV10-1 and TRBJ2-3, with D tentatively TRBD1 or TRBD2 (5 bases each). V was trimmed by 0 bases and J by 1 base, leaving 14 bases between them. The CDR3 consists of 17 residues. Germline CDR1 is WNHNN and CDR2 is SYGVQD (reference sequence). CDR3 sequence: CASSESIAKGGTDTQYF. In DNA form, the CDR3 reads TGCGCCAGCAGTGAGTCGATAGCGAAAGGGGGCACAGATACGCAGTATTTT.

This clone counts as medium-sized. The chain links TRBV5-8 to TRBJ2-3; D remains unclear. The ends were cut back, 1 base at V and 2 bases at J, with 2 bases in the middle. This CDR3 is 12 amino acids long. From germline, CDR1 is SGHTS and CDR2 YDEGEE. The CDR3 nucleotides read TGTGCCAGCAGCTTGAACACAGATACGCAGTATTTT. This gives the protein CASSLNTDTQYF.